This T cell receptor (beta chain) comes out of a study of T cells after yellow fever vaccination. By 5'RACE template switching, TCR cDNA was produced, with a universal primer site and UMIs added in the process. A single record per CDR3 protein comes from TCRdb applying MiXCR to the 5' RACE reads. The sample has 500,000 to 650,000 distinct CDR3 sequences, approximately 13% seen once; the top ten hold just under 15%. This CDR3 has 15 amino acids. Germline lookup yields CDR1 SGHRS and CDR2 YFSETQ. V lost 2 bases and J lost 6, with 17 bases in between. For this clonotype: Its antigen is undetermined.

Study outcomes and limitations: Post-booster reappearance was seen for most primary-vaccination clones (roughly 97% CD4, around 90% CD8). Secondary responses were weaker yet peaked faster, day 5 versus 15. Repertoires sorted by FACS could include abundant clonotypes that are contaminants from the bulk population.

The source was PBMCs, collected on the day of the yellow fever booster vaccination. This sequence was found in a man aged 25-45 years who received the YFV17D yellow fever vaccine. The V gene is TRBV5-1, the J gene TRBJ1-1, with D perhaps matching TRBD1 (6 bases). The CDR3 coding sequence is TGCGCCAGCAGCTTAGTGATTGGGGGGGCGGCTGAAGCTTTCTTT. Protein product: CASSLVIGGAAEAFF.